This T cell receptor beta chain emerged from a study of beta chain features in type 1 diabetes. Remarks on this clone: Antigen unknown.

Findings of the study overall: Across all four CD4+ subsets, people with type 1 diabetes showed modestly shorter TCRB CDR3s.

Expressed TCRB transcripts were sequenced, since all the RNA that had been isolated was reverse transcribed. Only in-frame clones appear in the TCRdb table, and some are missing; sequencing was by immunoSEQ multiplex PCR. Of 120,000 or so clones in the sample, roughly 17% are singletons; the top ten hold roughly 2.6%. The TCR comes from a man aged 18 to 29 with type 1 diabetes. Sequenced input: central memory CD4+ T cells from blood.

The CDR3 here is CAWSTGGAYGYTF. The CDR3, as DNA: TGTGCCTGGAGCACAGGGGGGGCCTATGGCTACACCTTC. The genes are TRBV30 and TRBJ1-2, with 8 bases matching TRBD1. Trimming removed 3 bases from V and 4 bases from J; junction bases left unmatched: 4. The germline CDR1 and CDR2 sequences are GTSNPN and SVGIG (reference sequence). This CDR3 comprises 13 residues.